Below are 15 T cell receptor beta chains sequenced from a single sample in a study of metastatic and nonmetastatic thyroid tumors. TCRdb used MiXCR to call clones anew from the PCR reads. Of about 92,000 clones listed, about 15% were seen once; the top ten hold about 3.9%. Until they underwent thyroid surgery, no patient had received any treatment. Sequenced: blood. The receptors here all came from a female donor with papillary thyroid cancer or a benign thyroid nodule (not recorded which). Some clones in this sample may be carry-over from other donors' samples.

This clone was observed at least ten times. The rearrangement uses TRBV12-3 or TRBV12-4 and TRBJ1-1, with D uncertain. The ends were cut back, 7 bases at V and 4 bases at J, with 13 bases in the middle. This CDR3 contains 13 residues. CDR3 coding DNA: TGTGCCAGCATCAAAGGTCCGAGCACTGAAGCTTTCTTT. Amino acids: CASIKGPSTEAFF.

This clone was counted ten times or more. This could be a read error, since a much larger clone is one nucleotide away. The gene calls are TRBV6-4 and TRBJ2-2; D might be TRBD1 (6 bases). The germline CDR1 and CDR2 sequences are MRHNA and SNTAGT. There are 14 residues in the CDR3. With 8 bases removed from V and 7 bases from J, the gap between germline ends came to 17 bases. The CDR3 loop is CASGGAEDSGELFF. CDR3 sequence (DNA): TGTGCCAGCGGTGGGGCGGAGGACAGCGGGGAGCTGTTTTTT.

This clone occurred a few times. Germline is not matched at one junction end, which may reflect a read error. The chain uses TRBV12-3 or TRBV12-4 and TRBJ1-1; TRBD1 agrees at 9 bases. This CDR3 has 15 amino acids. CDR3 sequence (DNA): TGTGTCAGCAGTCCGGTACAGGGGGCGCACACTGAAGCTTTCTTT. Protein: CVSSPVQGAHTEAFF.

This clone has at least ten counts. The CDR3 DNA is TGCAGTGCTAGCGGGGGTTTGAATCAGCCCCAGCATTTT. Translated: CSASGGLNQPQHF. The rearrangement joins TRBV20-1 to TRBJ1-5; maybe TRBD1 (5 bases). The V gene's germline CDR1 is DFQATT and CDR2 SNEGSKA (reference sequence). The V end was cut by 3 bases, the J end by 4 bases, with 10 bases between. The CDR3 extends over 13 amino acids.

This clone was seen only a few times. The chain employs TRBV28 and TRBJ2-7; D is ambiguous. CDR3 length: 13 amino acids. Germline V gene data show CDR1 as MDHEN and CDR2 as SYDVKM. Between the trimmed V and J ends, which lost 3 bases and 0 bases, there was a span of 6 bases. The CDR3 reads CASSLQASYEQYF. CDR3 coding DNA: TGTGCCAGCAGTTTGCAGGCCTCCTACGAGCAGTACTTC.

The chain employs TRBV4-3 and TRBJ2-1, with 8 bases fitting TRBD1. The CDR3 totals 13 residues. CDR1 and CDR2 (germline): LGHNA, YSLEER. V dropped 3 bases and J dropped 8; count of bases not matched to a gene: 3. The CDR3 reads CASSHLTGDEQFF. CDR3 DNA sequence: TGCGCCAGCAGCCACTTGACAGGGGATGAGCAGTTCTTC.

The chain joins TRBV30 to TRBJ1-5; a possible D gene is TRBD1 (6 bases). This CDR3 is built from 13 residues. The ends were cut back, 4 bases at V and 5 bases at J, with 12 bases in the middle. Germline loops: CDR1 GTSNPN, CDR2 SVGIG (reference sequence). The CDR3, as DNA: TGTGCCTGGAATGGGGGGGCGCATCAGCCCCAGCATTTT. Its translation: CAWNGGAHQPQHF.

Many counts were recorded for this clone. The genes are TRBV6-1 and TRBJ2-7, with 8 nucleotides matching TRBD1. V dropped 4 bases and J dropped 4; count of bases not matched to a gene: 12. The V gene's germline CDR1 is MNHNS and CDR2 SASEGT. This CDR3 has 16 amino acids. The CDR3 sequence: CASSGFRPGQEYEQYF. In DNA form, the CDR3 reads TGTGCCAGCAGTGGTTTCCGGCCGGGACAGGAATACGAGCAGTACTTC.

This clone was found a few times. This clone may be a read error of a much larger clone one base away. This chain joins TRBV20-1 and TRBJ2-7; 9 bases line up with TRBD2. The CDR3 spans 14 residues. Germline V gene sequence: CDR1 DFQATT, CDR2 SNEGSKA (reference sequence). CDR3 amino acids: CSARDSSGAYGQYF. The CDR3 bases are TGCAGTGCTAGGGATTCTAGCGGGGCCTACGGGCAGTACTTC.

This clone was recorded at least ten times. The CDR3: CSARNVSRTQYF. In nucleotides, the CDR3 is TGCAGTGCTAGAAACGTCTCCCGTACGCAGTATTTT. The V call is TRBV20-1, the J call TRBJ2-3, with no clear D. Germline V gene lookup returns CDR1 DFQATT and CDR2 SNEGSKA (reference sequence). The V end was cut by 2 bases, the J end by 8 bases, with 11 bases between. The CDR3 loop spans 12 amino acids.

This clone was recorded many times. The chain uses TRBV27 and TRBJ1-5; D possibly corresponds to TRBD1 (6 bases). The CDR3 runs 16 residues. Trimming cost V 2 bases and J 0 bases, with 11 bases left between them. Germline V gene data show CDR1 as MNHEY and CDR2 as SMNVEV (reference sequence). CDR3 in amino acids: CASSLMGAGSNQPQHF. CDR3 sequence (DNA): TGTGCCAGCAGTTTAATGGGGGCGGGTAGCAATCAGCCCCAGCATTTT.

This clone was counted at least ten times. The chain has TRBV12-3 or TRBV12-4 and TRBJ2-7; D may be TRBD1 or TRBD2 (5 bases each). V lost 6 bases and J 3 bases, leaving 12 bases between the germline ends. This CDR3 is 13 amino acids long. The CDR3 sequence: CASSRGLVYEQYF. As DNA, the CDR3 is TGTGCCAGCAGCCGGGGCCTGGTCTACGAGCAGTACTTC.

Ten or more counts support this clone. This chain uses TRBV6-2 or TRBV6-3 with TRBJ2-1, with 8 bases that match TRBD1. J gave up 6 bases and V 2 bases, and 6 bases lay outside the gene matches. Germline lookup yields CDR1 MNHEY and CDR2 SVGEGT. The CDR3 spans 15 residues. The CDR3 loop reads CASSYDRGGRNEQFF. CDR3 DNA: TGTGCCAGCAGTTACGACAGGGGAGGACGCAATGAGCAGTTCTTC.

This clone was counted many times. The chain carries TRBV20-1 and TRBJ1-2; maybe TRBD1 (6 bases). Germline assignment: CDR1 DFQATT and CDR2 SNEGSKA (reference sequence). The CDR3 has 16 amino acids. The ends were cut back, 0 bases at V and 7 bases at J, with 21 bases in the middle. CDR3 sequence: CSARDQRGVQGGGYTF. The DNA of the CDR3 is TGCAGTGCTAGAGATCAAAGGGGGGTACAAGGGGGTGGCTACACCTTC.

This clone has at least ten counts. The gene calls are TRBV28 and TRBJ1-2; TRBD1 might be the D (5 bases). This CDR3 has 12 residues. Germline V gene lookup returns CDR1 MDHEN and CDR2 SYDVKM. Trimming pared 2 bases from V and 5 bases from J, leaving 6 bases between. Here the CDR3 reads CASSLTGYGYTF. CDR3 nucleotide sequence: TGTGCCAGCAGTTTAACAGGATATGGCTACACCTTC.